Only one count was recorded for the clone carrying this TCR beta chain. Its antigen is currently unknown. This sample stems from a study of shared clonotypes between healthy human individuals. Study background: Per-donor plates numbered three CD4 naive, three CD4 memory, two CD8 naive and one CD8 memory.

Findings and caveats of the study: Rarefaction showed that sequencing of sorted subsets was incomplete (despite large depth). Shared clonotypes: roughly 4.7% naive CD4, under 4% naive CD8, about 2.4% memory CD4, 0.4% memory CD8.

The protocol was immunoSEQ multiplex PCR, while the TCRdb copy is restricted to in-frame clones and leaves out a portion. This sample carries about 2,200,000 clones, just over 90% of them seen once, and the ten largest clones take roughly 1.7%. Between the trimmed V and J ends, which lost 9 bases and 5 bases, there was a span of 16 bases. The CDR3 extends over 14 amino acids. Per germline, CDR1 MDHEN and CDR2 SYDVKM. Naive-designated CD8 cells lacked CD45RO, were positively enriched for CCR7, and omitted terminally differentiated effector memory CD45RA+ cells. Donors had no recently reported acute infections or vaccinations and were HIV-negative.

J is TRBJ1-4 and V is TRBV28; a weak D match, TRBD1 (5 bases). The origin of this receptor is a man between 18 and 29 years old in good health. Some clones in this sample may be carry-over from other donors' samples. The sequencing sample was made of naive CD8+ T cells from PBMCs. This CDR3 is CASGSGRKNEKLFF. The CDR3 region has the DNA TGTGCCAGTGGGTCGGGACGGAAAAATGAAAAACTGTTTTTT.